This T cell receptor beta chain was identified during a study of blood T cell repertoires in COVID-19. Study-level background: Researchers got acute and convalescent COVID-19 samples from the United States, Italy and Spain.

With V trimmed by 6 bases and J by 7 bases, 13 bases remained unmatched. Germline-derived CDR1 and CDR2 are LNHDA and SQIVND (reference sequence). The CDR3 is made up of 15 amino acids. People in the exposed group encountered a COVID-19 case within 2 weeks before entering the study. Authors' analysis steps: Reference gene primer amplification gave nucleated cell count estimates. Data came from immunoSEQ multiplex PCR; TCRdb stores just in-frame clones and leaves some out. V and J calls and clone size are copied from that table; D and trimming were computed from the DNA. The table shows about 200,000 clones, with roughly 84% occurring only once.

The chain carries TRBV19 and TRBJ2-7; 9 bases align to TRBD1. The material sequenced was PBMCs or T cells enriched from blood (not recorded which). This receptor was identified in a woman in her 30s who had been exposed to COVID-19. The CDR3 protein is CASSAREDRGVEQYF. For the CDR3, the DNA is TGTGCCAGTAGCGCCCGTGAGGACAGGGGAGTGGAGCAGTACTTC.